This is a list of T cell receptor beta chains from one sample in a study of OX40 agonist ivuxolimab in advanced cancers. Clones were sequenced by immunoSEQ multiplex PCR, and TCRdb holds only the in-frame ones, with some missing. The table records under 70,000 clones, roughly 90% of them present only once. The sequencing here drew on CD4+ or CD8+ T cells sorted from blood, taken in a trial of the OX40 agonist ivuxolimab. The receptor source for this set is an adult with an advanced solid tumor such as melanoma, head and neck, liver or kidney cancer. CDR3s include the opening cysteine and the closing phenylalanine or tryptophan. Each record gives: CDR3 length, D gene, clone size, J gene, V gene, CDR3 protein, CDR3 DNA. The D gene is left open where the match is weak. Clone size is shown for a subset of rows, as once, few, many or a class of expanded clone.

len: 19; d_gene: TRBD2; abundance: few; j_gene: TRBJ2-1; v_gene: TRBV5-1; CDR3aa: CASTPRTSGTPEGDNEQFF; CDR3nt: TGCGCCAGCACCCCAAGGACTAGCGGGACCCCTGAGGGGGACAATGAGCAGTTCTTC
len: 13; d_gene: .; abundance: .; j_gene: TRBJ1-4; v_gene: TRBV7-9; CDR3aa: CASKGLGGEKLFF; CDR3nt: TGTGCCAGCAAGGGCTTGGGAGGGGAAAAACTGTTTTTT
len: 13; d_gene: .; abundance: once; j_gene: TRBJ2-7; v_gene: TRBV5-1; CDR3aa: CASSAGWAYEQYF; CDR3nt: TGCGCCAGCAGCGCTGGTTGGGCTTACGAGCAGTACTTC
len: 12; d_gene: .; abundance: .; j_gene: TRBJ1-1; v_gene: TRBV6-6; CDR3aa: CASSPRLGEAFF; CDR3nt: TGTGCCAGCAGTCCCCGATTGGGTGAAGCTTTCTTT
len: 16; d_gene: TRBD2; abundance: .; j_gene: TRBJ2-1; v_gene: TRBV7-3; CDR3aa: CASSPRLAGGSDEQFF; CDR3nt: TGTGCCAGCAGCCCTAGACTAGCGGGGGGTAGTGATGAGCAGTTCTTC
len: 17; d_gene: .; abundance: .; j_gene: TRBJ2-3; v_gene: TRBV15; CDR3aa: CATSGGSQTVSTDTQYF; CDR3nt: TGTGCCACCAGCGGAGGGTCACAGACCGTTAGCACAGATACGCAGTATTTT
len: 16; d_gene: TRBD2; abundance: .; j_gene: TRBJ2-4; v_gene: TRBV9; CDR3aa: CASSGQLAGGKNIQYF; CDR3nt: TGTGCCAGCAGCGGACAACTAGCGGGGGGTAAAAACATTCAGTACTTC
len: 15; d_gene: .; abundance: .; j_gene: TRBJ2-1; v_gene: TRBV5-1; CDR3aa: CASSSGGPSYNEQFF; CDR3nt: TGCGCCAGCAGCTCCGGGGGGCCATCCTACAATGAGCAGTTCTTC
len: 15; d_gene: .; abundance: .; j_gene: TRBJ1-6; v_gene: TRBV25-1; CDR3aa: CASSERAVKGSPLHF; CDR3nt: TGTGCCAGCAGTGAAAGGGCAGTAAAAGGTTCACCCCTCCACTTT
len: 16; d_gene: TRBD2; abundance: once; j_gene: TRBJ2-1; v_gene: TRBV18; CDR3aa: CASSQNNAGGPNEQFF; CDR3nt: TGTGCCAGCTCACAAAACAACGCGGGGGGGCCAAATGAGCAGTTCTTC
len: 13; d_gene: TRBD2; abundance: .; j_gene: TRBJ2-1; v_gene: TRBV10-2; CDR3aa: CASSEGGGNEQFF; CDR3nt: TGCGCCAGCAGTGAGGGCGGGGGGAATGAGCAGTTCTTC
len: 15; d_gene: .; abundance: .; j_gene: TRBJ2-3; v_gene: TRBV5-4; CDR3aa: CASSPPPGEKNTQYF; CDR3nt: TGTGCCAGCAGCCCCCCACCGGGAGAGAAGAATACGCAGTATTTT
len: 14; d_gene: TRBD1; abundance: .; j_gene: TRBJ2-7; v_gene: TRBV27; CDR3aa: CASSLGTGPYEQYF; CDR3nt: TGTGCCAGCAGTCTCGGGACAGGACCCTACGAGCAGTACTTC
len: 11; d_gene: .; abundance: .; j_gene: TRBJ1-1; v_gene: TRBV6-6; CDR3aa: CASRSRQEAFF; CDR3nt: TGTGCCAGCAGATCCCGACAGGAAGCTTTCTTT
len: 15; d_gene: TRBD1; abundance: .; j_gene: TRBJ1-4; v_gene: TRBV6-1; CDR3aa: CASSDAGTGKEKLFF; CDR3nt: TGTGCCAGCAGTGACGCCGGGACAGGGAAAGAAAAACTGTTTTTT
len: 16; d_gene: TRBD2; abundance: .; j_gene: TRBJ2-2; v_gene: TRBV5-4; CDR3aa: CASSAGTSGASGELFF; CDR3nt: TGTGCCAGCAGCGCCGGGACTAGCGGGGCTAGCGGGGAGCTGTTTTTT
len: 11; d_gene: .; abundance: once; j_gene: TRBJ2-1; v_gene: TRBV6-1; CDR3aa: CASSDSNEQFF; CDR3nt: TGTGCCAGCAGTGATAGCAATGAGCAGTTCTTC
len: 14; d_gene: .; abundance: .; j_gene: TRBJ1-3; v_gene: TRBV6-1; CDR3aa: CASSEDYSGNTIYF; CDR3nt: TGTGCCAGCAGTGAAGACTACTCTGGAAACACCATATATTTT
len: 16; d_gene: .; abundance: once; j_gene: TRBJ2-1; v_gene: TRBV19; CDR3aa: CASRPWRGGTYNEQFF; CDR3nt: TGTGCCAGTAGACCATGGCGGGGAGGAACCTACAATGAGCAGTTCTTC
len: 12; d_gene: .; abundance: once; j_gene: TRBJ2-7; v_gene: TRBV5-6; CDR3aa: CASSLGLYEQYF; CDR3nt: TGTGCCAGCAGCTTGGGATTGTACGAGCAGTACTTC
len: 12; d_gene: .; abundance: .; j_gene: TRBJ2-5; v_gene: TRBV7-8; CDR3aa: CASSLAGETQYF; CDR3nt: TGTGCCAGCAGCTTAGCGGGAGAGACCCAGTACTTC
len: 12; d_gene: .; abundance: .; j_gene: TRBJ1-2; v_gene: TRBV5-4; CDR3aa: CASSRAKNGYTF; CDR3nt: TGTGCCAGCAGCCGGGCCAAAAATGGCTACACCTTC
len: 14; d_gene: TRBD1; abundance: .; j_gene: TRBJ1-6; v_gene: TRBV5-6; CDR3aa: CASSLRQGVSPLHF; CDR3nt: TGTGCCAGCAGTCTCCGACAGGGGGTTTCACCCCTCCACTTT
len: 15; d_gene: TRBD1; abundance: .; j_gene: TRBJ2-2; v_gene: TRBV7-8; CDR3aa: CASSSAGGESGELFF; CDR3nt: TGTGCCAGCAGCTCCGCAGGGGGCGAATCCGGGGAGCTGTTTTTT
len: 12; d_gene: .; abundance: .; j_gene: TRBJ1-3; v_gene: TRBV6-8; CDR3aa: CANEDSGNTIYF; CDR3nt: TGTGCCAATGAGGACTCTGGAAACACCATATATTTT
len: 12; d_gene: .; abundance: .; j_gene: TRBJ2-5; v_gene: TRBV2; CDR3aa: CASTRGQETQYF; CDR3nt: TGTGCCAGCACCCGGGGCCAAGAGACCCAGTACTTC
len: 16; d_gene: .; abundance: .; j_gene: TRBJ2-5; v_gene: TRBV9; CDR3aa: CASSVGPTVVQETQYF; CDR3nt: TGTGCCAGCAGCGTAGGCCCCACTGTCGTCCAAGAGACCCAGTACTTC
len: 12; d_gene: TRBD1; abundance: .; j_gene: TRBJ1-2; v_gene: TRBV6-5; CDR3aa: CASSGTGNGYTF; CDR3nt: TGTGCCAGCAGCGGGACAGGGAATGGCTACACCTTC
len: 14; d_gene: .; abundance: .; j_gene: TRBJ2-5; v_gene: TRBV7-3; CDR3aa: CASSLQVVGSTQYF; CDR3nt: TGTGCCAGCAGCTTACAGGTGGTAGGTTCGACCCAGTACTTC
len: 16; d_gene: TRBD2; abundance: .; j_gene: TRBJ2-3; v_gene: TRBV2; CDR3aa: CASSAGLAGEGATQYF; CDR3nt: TGTGCCAGCAGTGCGGGACTAGCGGGGGAAGGTGCTACGCAGTATTTT
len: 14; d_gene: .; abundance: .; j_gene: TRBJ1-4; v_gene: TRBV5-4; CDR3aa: CASSLGVTNEKLFF; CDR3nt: TGTGCCAGCAGCTTAGGGGTCACTAATGAAAAACTGTTTTTT
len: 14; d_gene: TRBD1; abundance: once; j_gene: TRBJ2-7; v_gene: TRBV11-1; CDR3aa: CASSLGTGVREQYF; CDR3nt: TGTGCCAGCAGCTTGGGGACAGGGGTACGCGAGCAGTACTTC
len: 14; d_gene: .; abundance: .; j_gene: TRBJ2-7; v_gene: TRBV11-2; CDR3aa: CASSLRDSRPEQYF; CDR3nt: TGTGCCAGCAGCCTCCGGGACTCCCGCCCCGAGCAGTACTTC
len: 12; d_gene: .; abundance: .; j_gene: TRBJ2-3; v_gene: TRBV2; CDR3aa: CASMEGLYTQYF; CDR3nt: TGTGCCAGCATGGAGGGCCTTTATACGCAGTATTTT
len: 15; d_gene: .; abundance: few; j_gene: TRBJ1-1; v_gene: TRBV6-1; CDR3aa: CASSERSGGRTEAFF; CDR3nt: TGTGCCAGCAGTGAAAGGAGTGGGGGTAGGACTGAAGCTTTCTTT
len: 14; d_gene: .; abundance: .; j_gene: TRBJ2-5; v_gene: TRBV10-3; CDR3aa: CATQKDLVRETQYF; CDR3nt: TGTGCCACCCAGAAGGACTTGGTTAGGGAGACCCAGTACTTC
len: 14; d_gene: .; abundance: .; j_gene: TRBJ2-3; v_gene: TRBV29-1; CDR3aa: CSVVVGGSTDTQYF; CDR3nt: TGCAGCGTTGTGGTGGGGGGATCCACAGATACGCAGTATTTT
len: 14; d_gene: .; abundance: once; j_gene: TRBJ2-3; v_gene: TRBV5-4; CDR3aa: CASSPGGNSDTQYF; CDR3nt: TGTGCCAGCAGCCCCGGTGGGAATTCAGATACGCAGTATTTT
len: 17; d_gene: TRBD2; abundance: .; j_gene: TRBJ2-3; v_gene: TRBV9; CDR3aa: CASSGSKLAERTDTQYF; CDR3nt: TGTGCCAGCAGCGGATCAAAACTAGCGGAGCGCACAGATACGCAGTATTTT
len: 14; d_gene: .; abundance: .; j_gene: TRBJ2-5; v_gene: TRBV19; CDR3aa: CASSIDRAQETQYF; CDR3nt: TGTGCCAGTAGTATTGACAGAGCCCAAGAGACCCAGTACTTC
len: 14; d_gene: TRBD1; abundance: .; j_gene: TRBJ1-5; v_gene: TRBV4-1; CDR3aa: CASSLDRAEVAQHF; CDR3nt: TGCGCCAGCAGCCTAGACAGGGCCGAGGTGGCCCAGCATTTT
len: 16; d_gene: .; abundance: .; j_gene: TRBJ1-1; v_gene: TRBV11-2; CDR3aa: CASSLGFTVETTEAFF; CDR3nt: TGTGCCAGCAGCTTAGGATTTACAGTGGAGACCACTGAAGCTTTCTTT
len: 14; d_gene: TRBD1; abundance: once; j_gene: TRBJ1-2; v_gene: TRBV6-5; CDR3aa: CASSVTGGGYGYTF; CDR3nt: TGTGCCAGCAGCGTCACAGGGGGCGGCTATGGCTACACCTTC
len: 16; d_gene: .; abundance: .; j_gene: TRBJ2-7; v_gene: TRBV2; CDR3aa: CASSESIAGVGYEQYF; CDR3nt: TGTGCCAGCAGTGAATCGATCGCAGGCGTCGGCTACGAGCAGTACTTC
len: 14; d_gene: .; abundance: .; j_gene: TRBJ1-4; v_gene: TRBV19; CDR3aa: CASSNRWTNEKLFF; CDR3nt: TGTGCCAGTAGTAACCGGTGGACTAATGAAAAACTGTTTTTT
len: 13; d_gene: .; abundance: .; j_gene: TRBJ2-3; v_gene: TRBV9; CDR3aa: CASSVTSQDTQYF; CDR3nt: TGTGCCAGCAGCGTAACCTCCCAAGATACGCAGTATTTT
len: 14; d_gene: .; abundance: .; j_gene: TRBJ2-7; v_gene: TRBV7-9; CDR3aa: CASSPWTASYEQYF; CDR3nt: TGTGCCAGCAGCCCTTGGACAGCCTCCTACGAGCAGTACTTC
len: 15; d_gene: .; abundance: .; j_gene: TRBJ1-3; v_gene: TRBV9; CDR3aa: CASSVGTGVGNTIYF; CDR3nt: TGTGCCAGCAGCGTAGGGACCGGGGTAGGAAACACCATATATTTT
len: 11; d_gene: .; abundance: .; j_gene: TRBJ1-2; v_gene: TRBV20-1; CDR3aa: CSANRGWGYTF; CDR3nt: TGCAGTGCTAACCGTGGTTGGGGCTACACCTTC
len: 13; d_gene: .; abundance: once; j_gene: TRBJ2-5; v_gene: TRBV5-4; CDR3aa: CASSLGWGETQYF; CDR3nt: TGTGCCAGCAGCTTGGGGTGGGGCGAGACCCAGTACTTC
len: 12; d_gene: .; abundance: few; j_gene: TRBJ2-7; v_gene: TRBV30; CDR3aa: CAWSVQAYEQYF; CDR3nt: TGTGCCTGGAGTGTACAAGCCTACGAGCAGTACTTC
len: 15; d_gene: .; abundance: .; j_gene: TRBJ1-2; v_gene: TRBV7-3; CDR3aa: CASSLMWRGGYGYTF; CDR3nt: TGTGCCAGCAGCTTAATGTGGAGGGGAGGATATGGCTACACCTTC
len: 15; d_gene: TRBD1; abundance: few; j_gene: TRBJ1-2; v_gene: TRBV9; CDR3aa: CASSSMDRALRGYTF; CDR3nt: TGTGCCAGCAGCTCCATGGACAGGGCCCTTCGGGGCTACACCTTC
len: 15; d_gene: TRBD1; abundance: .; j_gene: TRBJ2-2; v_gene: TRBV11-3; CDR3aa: CASRPGTGYTGELFF; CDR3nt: TGTGCCAGCAGACCCGGGACAGGGTACACCGGGGAGCTGTTTTTT
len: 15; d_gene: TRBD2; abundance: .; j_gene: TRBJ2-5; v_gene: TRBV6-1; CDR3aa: CASRSYRLAEETQYF; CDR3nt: TGTGCCAGCAGGTCATATAGACTAGCGGAAGAGACCCAGTACTTC
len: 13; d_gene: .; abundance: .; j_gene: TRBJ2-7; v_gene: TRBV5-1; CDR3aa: CASTPVSSYEQYF; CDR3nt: TGCGCCAGCACCCCGGTGTCCTCCTACGAGCAGTACTTC
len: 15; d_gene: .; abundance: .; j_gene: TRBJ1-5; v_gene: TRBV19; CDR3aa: CASAPQGYSNQPQHF; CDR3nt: TGTGCCAGTGCCCCTCAGGGCTATAGCAATCAGCCCCAGCATTTT